The clone carrying this T cell receptor beta chain has only a few counts. What it binds is unknown. This sample was taken from a study of response to subunit inactivated influenza vaccine. Study-level results: There was a suggestion from the authors that each seasonal influenza vaccination recruits few new T cells.

TCRdb passed the RT-PCR reads through MiXCR, listing each CDR3 protein once. The sample includes about 190,000 distinct CDR3 sequences, about 15% of them seen just once. The germline gives CDR1 DFQATT, CDR2 SNEGSKA (reference sequence). V was pared by 6 bases and J by 2 bases, with 4 bases of the junction left unmatched. This CDR3 spans 12 amino acids. This receptor was taken from a man in his fifties who received an inactivated influenza vaccine. The chain employs TRBV20-1 and TRBJ2-7; 7 bases line up with TRBD1. Sequenced here: CD8+ T cells sorted from PBMCs, sampled 5 days after vaccination. The CDR3 region is CSAQGETYEQYF. CDR3 DNA sequence: TGCAGTGCGCAGGGGGAGACCTACGAGCAGTACTTC.